This T cell receptor beta chain stems from a study of T cells in Graves' hyperthyroidism and ophthalmopathy. Study-level results: A 13 V-J model separated ophthalmopathy from stable hyperthyroidism. Most thyroid clonotypes with frequency above 0.001 were detected in blood. Model output signaled ophthalmopathy a median 6.5 months ahead of onset.

Ten or more counts support this clonotype. The antigen remains unidentified. Germline loops: CDR1 GTSNPN, CDR2 SVGIG (reference sequence). CDR3 size: 17 residues. Germline trimming cut 4 bases from V and 0 bases from J; bases unmatched to any gene: 6. It was RNA transcripts that yielded the amplified TCR beta CDR3 regions. HTBI primers were the set used in a first-round RT-PCR of the TCR CDR3. MiXCR was run by TCRdb on the multiplex PCR reads, yielding one entry per CDR3 protein. The table lists about 260,000 distinct CDR3 sequences, less than 30% of them singletons, with 20% to 30% in the top ten. This sequence joins TRBV30 and TRBJ2-2; 12 nucleotides align to TRBD2. The sample taken for sequencing was blood. The sequence came from a middle-aged man with Graves' hyperthyroidism that later progressed to Graves' ophthalmopathy. CDR3 region: CAWIGRTSGTNTGELFF. CDR3 bases: TGTGCCTGGATCGGTCGGACTAGCGGGACGAACACCGGGGAGCTGTTTTTT.